This record concerns one T cell receptor beta chain sequence. Its antigen remains unidentified. This sample is drawn from a study of CD8 T cells in ankylosing spondylitis. Germline loops: CDR1 SGDLS, CDR2 YYNGEE. Trimming removed 6 bases from V and 3 bases from J, with 16 bases in between. The CDR3 loop spans 15 amino acids. Study conclusions and caveats: Disease-associated clonotypes exhibited CD8+ identity and were relatively infrequent in peripheral blood. Past studies reported some motif variants in reactive arthritis synovial fluid and blood.

TCR beta libraries were made by quantitative 5'-RACE with molecular barcodes. Each CDR3 protein is one row after TCRdb ran MiXCR on the 5' RACE reads. This table has more than 25,000 distinct CDR3 sequences, approximately 15% appearing once. The receptor comes from a male donor with ankylosing spondylitis or in good health (not recorded which). V usage is TRBV9 and J usage is TRBJ2-1; tentatively, D is TRBD1 (5 bases). The sequencing input was blood. The CDR3 region has the DNA TGTGCCAGCACCGCGCAGGGCTCGAACTACAATGAGCAGTTCTTC. Amino acids: CASTAQGSNYNEQFF.